This T cell receptor beta chain was sequenced for a study of OX40 agonist ivuxolimab in advanced cancers. Study-wide points: Clonal expansion by week 6 occurred in CD4+ and CD8+ blood T cells (at 0.1 to 3.0 mg/kg).

TCRdb's table, derived via immunoSEQ multiplex PCR, lists solely in-frame clones and lacks some. The sample yields about 41,000 clones, around nine tenths seen once. Points on this clone: Its antigen is unidentified.

The CDR3 has 11 amino acids. V was trimmed by 11 bases and J by 4 bases, leaving 10 bases between them. Per germline, CDR1 MNHNY and CDR2 SVGAGI (reference sequence). The sample here was CD4+ or CD8+ T cells sorted from blood, taken in a trial of the OX40 agonist ivuxolimab. This receptor was identified in an adult with an advanced solid tumor such as melanoma, head and neck, liver or kidney cancer. The rearrangement joins TRBV6-6 to TRBJ2-3; D unresolved. CDR3 sequence reads: CASYEPDTQYF. In DNA form, the CDR3 reads TGTGCCTCCTACGAGCCAGATACGCAGTATTTT.